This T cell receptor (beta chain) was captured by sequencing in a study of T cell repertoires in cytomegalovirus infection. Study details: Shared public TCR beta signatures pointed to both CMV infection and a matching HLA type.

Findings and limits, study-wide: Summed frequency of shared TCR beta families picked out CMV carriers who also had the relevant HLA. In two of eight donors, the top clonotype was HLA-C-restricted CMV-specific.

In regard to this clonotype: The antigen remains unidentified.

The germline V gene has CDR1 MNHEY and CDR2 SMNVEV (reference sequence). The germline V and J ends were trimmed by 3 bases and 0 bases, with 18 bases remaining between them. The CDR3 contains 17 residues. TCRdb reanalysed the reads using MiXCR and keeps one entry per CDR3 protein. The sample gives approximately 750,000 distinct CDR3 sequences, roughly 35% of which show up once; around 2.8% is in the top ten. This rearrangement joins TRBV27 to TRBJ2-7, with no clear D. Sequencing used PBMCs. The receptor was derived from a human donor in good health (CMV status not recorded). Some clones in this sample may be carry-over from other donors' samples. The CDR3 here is CASSFRVNNPSSYEQYF. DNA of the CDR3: TGTGCCAGCAGTTTTCGGGTAAACAATCCTAGCTCCTACGAGCAGTACTTC.